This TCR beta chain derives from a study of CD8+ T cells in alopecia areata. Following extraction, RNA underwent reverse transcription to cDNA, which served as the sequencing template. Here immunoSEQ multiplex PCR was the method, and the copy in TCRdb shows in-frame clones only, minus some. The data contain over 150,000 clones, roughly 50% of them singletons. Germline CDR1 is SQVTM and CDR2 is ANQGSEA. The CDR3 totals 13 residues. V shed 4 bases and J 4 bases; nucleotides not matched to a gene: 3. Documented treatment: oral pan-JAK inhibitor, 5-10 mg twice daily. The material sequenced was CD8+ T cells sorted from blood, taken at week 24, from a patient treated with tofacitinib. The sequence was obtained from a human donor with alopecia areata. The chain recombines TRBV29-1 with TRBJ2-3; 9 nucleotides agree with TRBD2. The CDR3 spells CSVVGGGADTQYF. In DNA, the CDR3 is TGCAGCGTTGTTGGCGGGGGGGCAGATACGCAGTATTTT.